The T cell receptor beta chain described here comes from a study of blood T cell repertoires in COVID-19. This clone occurred a few times. V lost 3 bases and J 7 bases, leaving 24 bases between the germline ends. The CDR3 extends over 18 amino acids. Germline V lookup: CDR1 MGHDK, CDR2 SYGVNS. Clones were sequenced by immunoSEQ multiplex PCR, and TCRdb holds only the in-frame ones, with some missing. Of 150,000 to 200,000 clones listed, roughly 90% are singletons. The chain recombines TRBV25-1 with TRBJ1-4, with a weak D call TRBD1 (5 bases). Sequenced: peripheral blood. This TCR was sampled from a man younger than 35 with acute or convalescent COVID-19. This chain's CDR3 is CASSEIRLTAPNSEKLFF. In DNA form, the CDR3 reads TGTGCCAGCAGTGAGATTCGCCTGACAGCCCCAAATAGTGAAAAACTGTTTTTT.